This T cell receptor (beta chain) is from a study of cytotoxic CD8 clonotypes in ibrutinib-treated CLL. Germline CDR1 and CDR2: MGHDK and SYGVNS. The V end was cut by 6 bases, the J end by 2 bases, with 13 bases between. This CDR3 region has 15 residues. Clones were read by immunoSEQ multiplex PCR, and TCRdb kept only the in-frame ones, dropping some. The data hold 150,000 or so clones, with 70% to 90% observed a single time. The sample was PBMCs, taken at disease progression, from a patient treated with ibrutinib. The receptor's source is a human donor with chronic lymphocytic leukemia. This rearrangement joins TRBV25-1 to TRBJ2-2, with no clear D. The CDR3 protein is CASSPPIPNTGELFF. CDR3 coding DNA: TGTGCCAGCAGCCCCCCCATACCAAACACCGGGGAGCTGTTTTTT.